This TCR beta chain was identified in a study of blood T cells in healthy people across ages. Germline assignment: CDR1 MDHEN and CDR2 SYDVKM. Trimming removed 6 bases at V and 5 bases at J, with 19 bases between. This CDR3 contains 15 residues. Using a J-beta primer mix together with a sample-barcoded 5' primer, a second PCR was run for about 6 to 11 cycles. Each of the samples gave a minimum of 3 million paired-end reads that contained CDR3. Via MiXCR, TCRdb re-called the 5' RACE reads, giving one row per CDR3 protein. The data contain around 800,000 distinct CDR3 sequences, roughly 24% of them singletons. These data are also associated with another study on T cells of mothers and their children. That source reports: Evidence of persistent microchimeric T cell clones was absent.

The specimen sequenced was blood. This TCR derives from a boy aged 5-17 years in good health. The chain couples TRBV28 to TRBJ1-2; no clear D. The CDR3 DNA reads TGTGCCAGCAGCTTGGCCGGGTCCATTGGATATGGCTACACCTTC. It translates to CASSLAGSIGYGYTF.